This T cell receptor (beta chain) was sequenced for a study of T cell changes during pregnancy in multiple sclerosis. The CDR3 extends over 16 amino acids. Germline V gives CDR1 MNHNS, CDR2 SASEGT. Trimming cost V 0 bases and J 0 bases, with 9 bases left between them. The method was immunoSEQ multiplex PCR; TCRdb's version includes in-frame clones alone and lacks a portion of them. The sample consists of tens of thousands of clones, around 93% of them appearing once. The sequence came from a female donor with multiple sclerosis, enrolled in a pregnancy study. The genes are TRBV6-1 and TRBJ2-4, with no clear D. The specimen was peripheral blood, collected in the second trimester of pregnancy. In DNA form, the CDR3 reads TGTGCCAGCAGTGAAGCCCTCAAACTAGCCAAAAACATTCAGTACTTC. It translates to CASSEALKLAKNIQYF.